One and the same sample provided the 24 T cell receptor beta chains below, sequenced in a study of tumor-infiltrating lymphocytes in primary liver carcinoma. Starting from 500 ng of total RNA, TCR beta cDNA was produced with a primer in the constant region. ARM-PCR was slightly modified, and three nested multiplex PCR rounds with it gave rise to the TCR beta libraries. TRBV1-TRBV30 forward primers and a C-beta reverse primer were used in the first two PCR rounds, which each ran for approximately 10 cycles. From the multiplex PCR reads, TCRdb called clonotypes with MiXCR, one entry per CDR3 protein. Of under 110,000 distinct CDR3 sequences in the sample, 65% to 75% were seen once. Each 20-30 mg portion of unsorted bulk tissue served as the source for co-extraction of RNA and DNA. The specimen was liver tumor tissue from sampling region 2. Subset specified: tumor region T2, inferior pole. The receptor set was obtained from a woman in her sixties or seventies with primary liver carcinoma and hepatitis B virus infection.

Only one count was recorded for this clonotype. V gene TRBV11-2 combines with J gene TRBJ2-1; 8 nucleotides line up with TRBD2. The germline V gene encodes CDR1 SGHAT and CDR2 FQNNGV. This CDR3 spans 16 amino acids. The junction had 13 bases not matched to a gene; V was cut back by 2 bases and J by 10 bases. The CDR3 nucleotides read TGTGCCAGCAGCTTAAATAGCGGGACGGTTGACTACGAGCAGTTCTTC. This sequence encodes CASSLNSGTVDYEQFF.

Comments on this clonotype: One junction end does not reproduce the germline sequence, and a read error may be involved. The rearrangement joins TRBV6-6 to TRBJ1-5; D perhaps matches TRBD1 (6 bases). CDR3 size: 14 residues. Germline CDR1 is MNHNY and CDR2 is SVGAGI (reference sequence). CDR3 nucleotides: TGTGCCAGCAGTTACGACAGGCCGGATCAACCCCAGCATTTT. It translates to CASSYDRPDQPQHF.

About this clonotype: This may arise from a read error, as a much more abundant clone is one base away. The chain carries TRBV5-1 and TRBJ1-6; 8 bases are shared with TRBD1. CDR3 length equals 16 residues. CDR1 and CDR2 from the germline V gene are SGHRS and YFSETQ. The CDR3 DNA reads TGCACCAGCAGTCAAGACAGGGGTAGGAGTAATTCACCCCTCCACTTT. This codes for CTSSQDRGRSNSPLHF.

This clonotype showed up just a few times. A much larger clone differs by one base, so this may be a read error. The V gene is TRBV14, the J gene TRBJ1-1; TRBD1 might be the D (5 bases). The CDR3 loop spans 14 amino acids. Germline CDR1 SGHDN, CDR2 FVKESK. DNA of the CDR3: TGTGTCAGCAGCCAAGAGGGGTCGTGGGCTGAAGCTTTCTTT. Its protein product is CVSSQEGSWAEAFF.

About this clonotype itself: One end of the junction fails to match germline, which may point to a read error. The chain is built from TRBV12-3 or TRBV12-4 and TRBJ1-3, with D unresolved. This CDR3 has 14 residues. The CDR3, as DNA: TGTGCCAGCCGTTTCCGACATGGCGGAAACACCATATATTTT. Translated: CASRFRHGGNTIYF.

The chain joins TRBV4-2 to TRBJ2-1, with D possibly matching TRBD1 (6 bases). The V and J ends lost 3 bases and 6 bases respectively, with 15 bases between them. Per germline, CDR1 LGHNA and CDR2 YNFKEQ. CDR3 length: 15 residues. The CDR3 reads CASSQPSDSGNEQFF. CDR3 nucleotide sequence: TGTGCCAGCAGCCAGCCTTCGGACAGTGGCAATGAGCAGTTCTTC.

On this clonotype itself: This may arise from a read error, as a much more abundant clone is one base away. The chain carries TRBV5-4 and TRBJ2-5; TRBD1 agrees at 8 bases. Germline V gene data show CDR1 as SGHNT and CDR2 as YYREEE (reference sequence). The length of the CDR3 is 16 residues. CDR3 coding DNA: TGTGCCAGCAGCCCCTTCCCCCAGGGGGCGAAGGAGAACCAGTACTTC. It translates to CASSPFPQGAKENQYF.

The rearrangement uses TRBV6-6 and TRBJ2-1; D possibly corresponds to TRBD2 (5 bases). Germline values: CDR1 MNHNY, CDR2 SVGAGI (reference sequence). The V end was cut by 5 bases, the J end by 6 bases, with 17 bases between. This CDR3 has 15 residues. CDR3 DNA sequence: TGTGCCAGCAGTCTCGGGTCGGCCGGGGTCAATGAGCAGTTCTTC. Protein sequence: CASSLGSAGVNEQFF.

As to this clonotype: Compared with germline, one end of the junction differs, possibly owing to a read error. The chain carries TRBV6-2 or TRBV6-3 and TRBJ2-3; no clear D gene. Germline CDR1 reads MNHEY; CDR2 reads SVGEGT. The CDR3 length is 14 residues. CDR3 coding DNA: TGCGCCAGCATGCATGATGGCGGACCAGATACGCAGTATTTT. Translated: CASMHDGGPDTQYF.

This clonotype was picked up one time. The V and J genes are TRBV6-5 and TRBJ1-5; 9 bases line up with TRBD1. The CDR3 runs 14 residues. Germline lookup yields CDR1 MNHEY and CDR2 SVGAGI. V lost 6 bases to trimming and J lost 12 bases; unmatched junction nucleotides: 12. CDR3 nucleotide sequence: TGTGCCAGCAGATCCCGACAGGGGGGTCAGTTCCAGCATTTT. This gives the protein CASRSRQGGQFQHF.

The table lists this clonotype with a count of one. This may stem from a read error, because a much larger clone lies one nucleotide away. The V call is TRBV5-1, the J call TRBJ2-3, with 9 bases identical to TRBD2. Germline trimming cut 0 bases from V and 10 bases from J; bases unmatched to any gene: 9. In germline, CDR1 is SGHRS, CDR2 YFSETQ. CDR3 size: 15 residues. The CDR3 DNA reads TGCGCCAGCAGCTTGGTGACTAGCGGCTACTTTGCGCAGTATTTT. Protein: CASSLVTSGYFAQYF.

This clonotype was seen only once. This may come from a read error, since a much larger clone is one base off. The CDR3 coding sequence is TGTGCCAGCAGCCATGGATTCAGCTCTGGAAACACCATATATTTT. Translated, it gives CASSHGFSSGNTIYF. The rearrangement joins TRBV7-8 to TRBJ1-3; D gene ambiguous. Germline CDR1 reads SGHVS; CDR2 reads FQNEAQ. With 5 bases removed from V and 0 bases from J, the gap between germline ends came to 11 bases. This CDR3 region has 15 residues.

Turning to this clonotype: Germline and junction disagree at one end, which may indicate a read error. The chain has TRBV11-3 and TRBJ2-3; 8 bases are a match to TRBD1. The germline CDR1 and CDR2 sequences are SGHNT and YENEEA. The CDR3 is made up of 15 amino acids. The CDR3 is CGSSFWTGFTDTQYF. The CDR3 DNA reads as TGCGGCAGCAGCTTCTGGACAGGGTTCACAGATACGCAGTATTTT.

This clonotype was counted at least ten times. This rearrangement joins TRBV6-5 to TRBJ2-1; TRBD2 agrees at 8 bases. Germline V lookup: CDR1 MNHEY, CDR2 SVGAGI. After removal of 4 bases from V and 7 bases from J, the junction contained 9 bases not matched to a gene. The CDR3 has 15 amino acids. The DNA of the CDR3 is TGTGCCAGCAGTTCACTAGCGGCAGGAATGAATGAGCAGTTCTTC. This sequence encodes CASSSLAAGMNEQFF.

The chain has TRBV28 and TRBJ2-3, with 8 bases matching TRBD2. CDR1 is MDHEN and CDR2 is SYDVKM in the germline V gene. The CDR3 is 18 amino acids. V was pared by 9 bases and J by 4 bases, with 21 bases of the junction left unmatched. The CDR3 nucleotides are TGTGCCAGGAGTCCCCGCCCTGGCTCCCGGGAGGGTGCAGATACGCAGTATTTT. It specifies CARSPRPGSREGADTQYF.

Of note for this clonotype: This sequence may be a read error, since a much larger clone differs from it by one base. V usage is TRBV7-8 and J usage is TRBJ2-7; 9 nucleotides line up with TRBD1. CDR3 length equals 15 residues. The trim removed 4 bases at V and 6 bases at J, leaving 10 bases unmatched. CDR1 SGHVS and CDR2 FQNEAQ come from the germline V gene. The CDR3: CASSSPGQGACEQYF. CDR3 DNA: TGTGCCAGCAGCTCGCCGGGACAGGGAGCCTGCGAGCAGTACTTC.

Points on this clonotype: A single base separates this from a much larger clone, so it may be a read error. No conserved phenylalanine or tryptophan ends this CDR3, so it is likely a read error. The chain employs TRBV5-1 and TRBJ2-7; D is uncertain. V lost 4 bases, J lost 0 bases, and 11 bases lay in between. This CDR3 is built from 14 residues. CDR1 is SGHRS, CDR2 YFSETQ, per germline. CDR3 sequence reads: CASSPDGFSYEQYL. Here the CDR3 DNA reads TGCGCCAGCAGCCCTGACGGTTTCTCCTACGAGCAGTACTTA.

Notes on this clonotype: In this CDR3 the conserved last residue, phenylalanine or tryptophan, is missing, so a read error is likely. The CDR3 DNA is TGCGCCAGCAGCCGGACATCCCTTCCGACAGATATGCAGTATTAT. As protein: CASSRTSLPTDMQYY. The chain uses TRBV5-1 and TRBJ2-3; a weak D match, TRBD1 (5 bases). The germline V gene has CDR1 SGHRS and CDR2 YFSETQ. The CDR3 contains 15 residues.

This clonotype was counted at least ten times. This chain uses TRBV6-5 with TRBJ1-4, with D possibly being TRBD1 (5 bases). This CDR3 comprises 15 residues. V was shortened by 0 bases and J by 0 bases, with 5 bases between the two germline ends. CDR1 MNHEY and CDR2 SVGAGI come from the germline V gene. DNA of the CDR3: TGTGCCAGCAGTTACTCGGGGGCAACTAATGAAAAACTGTTTTTT. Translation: CASSYSGATNEKLFF.

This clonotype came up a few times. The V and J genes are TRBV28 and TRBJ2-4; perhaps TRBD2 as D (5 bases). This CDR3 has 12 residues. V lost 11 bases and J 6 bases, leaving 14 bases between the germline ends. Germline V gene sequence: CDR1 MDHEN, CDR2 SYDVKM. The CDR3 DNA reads TGTGCCGTTTCCGGGAATCCAAACATTCAGTACTTC. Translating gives CAVSGNPNIQYF.

This chain's CDR3 is CASSETGGSNTEAFF. The CDR3 region has the DNA TGTGCCAGCAGTGAAACAGGAGGGTCGAACACTGAAGCTTTCTTT. The rearrangement links TRBV25-1 to TRBJ1-1; D possibly corresponds to TRBD1 (5 bases). CDR3 length: 15 amino acids. V was trimmed by 2 bases and J by 1 base, leaving 11 bases between them. The germline gives CDR1 MGHDK, CDR2 SYGVNS.

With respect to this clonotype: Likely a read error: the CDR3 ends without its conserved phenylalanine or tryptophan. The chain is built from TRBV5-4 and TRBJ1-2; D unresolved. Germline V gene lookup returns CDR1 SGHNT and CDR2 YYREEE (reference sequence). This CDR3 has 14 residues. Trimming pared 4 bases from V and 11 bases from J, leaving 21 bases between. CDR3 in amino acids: CASSPFDMVAGYTI. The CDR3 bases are TGTGCCAGCAGCCCCTTCGACATGGTGGCTGGTTACACCATC.

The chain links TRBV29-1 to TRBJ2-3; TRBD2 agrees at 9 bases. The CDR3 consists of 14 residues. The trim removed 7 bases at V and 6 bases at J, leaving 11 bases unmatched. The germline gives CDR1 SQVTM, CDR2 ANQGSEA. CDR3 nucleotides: TGCAGCGACATACTCGCGGGAGGGTCGGATACGCAGTATTTT. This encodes CSDILAGGSDTQYF.

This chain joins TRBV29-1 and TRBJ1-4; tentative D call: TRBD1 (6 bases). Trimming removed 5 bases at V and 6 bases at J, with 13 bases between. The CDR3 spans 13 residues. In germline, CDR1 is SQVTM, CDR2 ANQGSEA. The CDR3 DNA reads TGCAGCGTTAGGACGGGGGGCGATGAAAAACTGTTTTTT. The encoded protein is CSVRTGGDEKLFF.